One and the same sample provided the 10 T cell receptor beta chains below, sequenced in a study of blood T cell repertoires in COVID-19 (dated by TCRdb to the early 2020s). The library was prepared using the immunoSEQ multiplex PCR assay. Held by TCRdb, this immuneACCESS table contains in-frame sequences only and omits some clones. Under half of the omission traces to an unresolved V gene where checked; the cause of the rest is unknown. This sample comprises roughly 320,000 clones, roughly 90% of them detected only once. About 4% of the sample goes to the ten largest clones. The sample consisted of PBMCs or T cells enriched from blood (not recorded which). The receptors here all came from a woman under 40 who had been exposed to COVID-19.

This clone was found a few times. The V and J genes are TRBV5-1 and TRBJ1-6; the D is unclear. Germline V gene data show CDR1 as SGHRS and CDR2 as YFSETQ. The CDR3 is made up of 15 amino acids. The ends were cut back, 2 bases at V and 1 base at J, with 7 bases in the middle. CDR3 sequence (DNA): TGCGCCAGCAGCTTCTGGACTTCCTATAATTCACCCCTCCACTTT. Residues: CASSFWTSYNSPLHF. Full variable domain (outside the CDR3, taken from reference TRBV5-1 and TRBJ1-6): KAGVTQTPRYLIKTRGQQVTLSCSPISGHRSVSWYQQTPGQGLQFLFEYFSETQRNKGNFPGRFSGRQFSNSRSEMNVSTLELGDSALYLCASSFWTSYNSPLHFGNGTRLTVT.

The CDR3 DNA sequence: TGTGCCAGCAGCTTTTCCGGCGGTACACTTGAAGCTTTCTTT. It codes for CASSFSGGTLEAFF. The chain combines TRBV11-2 with TRBJ1-1; D uncertain. Germline lookup yields CDR1 SGHAT and CDR2 FQNNGV. The CDR3 loop spans 14 amino acids. V lost 3 bases and J 7 bases, leaving 15 bases between the germline ends.

This sequence joins TRBV5-5 and TRBJ2-5; TRBD2 might be the D (5 bases). The CDR3 is 16 residues long. Trimming removed 5 bases at V and 1 base at J, with 18 bases between. Germline CDR1 SGHKS, CDR2 YYEKEE (reference sequence). CDR3 sequence reads: CASRATGYGPQETQYF. The DNA of the CDR3 is TGTGCCAGCAGAGCTACGGGGTATGGTCCCCAAGAGACCCAGTACTTC.

This rearrangement joins TRBV21-1 to TRBJ1-3. TRBV21-1 is classified as a pseudogene. The CDR3 is 12 amino acids. CDR3: CASRYFGNTIYF. CDR3 coding DNA: TGTGCCAGCAGGTACTTCGGAAACACCATATATTTT.

This sequence joins TRBV2 and TRBJ2-5; TRBD1 aligns across 10 bases. The CDR3 sequence is 14 residues long. The V segment lost 6 bases and the J segment 5 bases; nucleotides outside the gene matches: 6. Germline V CDR1 and CDR2: SNHLY, FYNNEI. The CDR3 nucleotides are TGTGCCAGCAGATCGGGACAGGGGATGGAGACCCAGTACTTC. Translated, it gives CASRSGQGMETQYF. The entire variable domain, with the rest obtained from reference TRBV2 and TRBJ2-5, is as follows: EPEVTQTPSHQVTQMGQEVILRCVPISNHLYFYWYRQILGQKVEFLVSFYNNEISEKSEIFDDQFSVERPDGSNFTLKIRSTKLEDSAMYFCASRSGQGMETQYFGPGTRLLVL.

In its sample, this clone was seen once. This chain links TRBV7-8 with TRBJ2-5; 11 nucleotides align to TRBD2. V lost 0 bases and J lost 2; bases outside the gene matches: 5. Germline V gene lookup returns CDR1 SGHVS and CDR2 FQNEAQ. The CDR3 has 17 amino acids. CDR3 coding DNA: TGTGCCAGCAGCTTAGCGTTGACTAGCGGGGTTCAAGAGACCCAGTACTTC. This encodes CASSLALTSGVQETQYF.

The chain links TRBV7-9 to TRBJ1-6; no reliable D call. CDR3 length: 16 residues. V dropped 1 base and J dropped 7 bases, with 14 bases sitting between them. CDR1 is SEHNR, CDR2 FQNEAQ, per germline (reference sequence). The chain's CDR3 is CASSLGGGVQNSPLHF. CDR3 DNA sequence: TGTGCCAGCAGCTTAGGGGGAGGAGTTCAGAATTCACCCCTCCACTTT.

The chain combines TRBV5-8 with TRBJ1-1; 8 bases agree with TRBD1. CDR1 and CDR2 (germline): SGHTS, YDEGEE. V was pared by 1 base and J by 3 bases, with 5 bases of the junction left unmatched. The CDR3 length is 15 residues. The CDR3 sequence: CASSLLDRGYTEAFF. CDR3 nucleotides: TGTGCCAGCAGCTTGCTAGACAGGGGCTACACTGAAGCTTTCTTT.

V is TRBV5-4 and J is TRBJ1-2; 10 bases match TRBD1. CDR1 and CDR2 (germline): SGHNT, YYREEE (reference sequence). V lost 3 bases and J lost 5; bases outside the gene matches: 4. The CDR3 length is 14 residues. The CDR3 here is CASSSDRGRYGYTF. The CDR3 nucleotides are TGTGCCAGCAGCTCGGACAGGGGGAGGTATGGCTACACCTTC.

J is TRBJ1-1 and V is TRBV6-5, with D unclear. The CDR3 is made up of 14 amino acids. Germline lookup yields CDR1 MNHEY and CDR2 SVGAGI. V gave up 6 bases and J gave up 0 bases, with 11 bases separating them. The CDR3 spells CASRADNMNTEAFF. The CDR3 DNA sequence: TGTGCCAGCAGAGCCGACAACATGAACACTGAAGCTTTCTTT.